The 15 T cell receptor beta chains below come from one sample, sequenced in a study of cytomegalovirus exposure and HLA in healthy donors. Amplification used 60 Vbeta primers and 13 Jbeta primers. The assay was immunoSEQ multiplex PCR, and TCRdb's table has in-frame clones only and misses some. This table holds some 150,000 clones, roughly three quarters found once. Source material: PBMCs. The receptors derive from a woman aged 40 to 50 in good health and CMV-seropositive.

This clone was found a few times. This rearrangement joins TRBV6-1 to TRBJ2-7, with 7 positions matching TRBD2. The CDR3 totals 17 residues. The germline V gene has CDR1 MNHNS and CDR2 SASEGT. Unmatched junction bases numbered 13, after V lost 2 bases and J lost 3 bases. CDR3 in DNA: TGTGCCAGCAGTGAAAGCCCCCGGAGTTCGGGGGGCTACGAGCAGTACTTC. Translating it yields CASSESPRSSGGYEQYF.

This clone was seen a few times. The rearrangement uses TRBV4-1 and TRBJ1-4; D uncertain. The CDR3 covers 16 residues. Per germline, CDR1 MGHRA and CDR2 YSYEKL. V lost 4 bases to trimming and J lost 0 bases, with 12 bases between them. The CDR3 protein is CASSRETSATNEKLFF. DNA for the CDR3: TGCGCCAGCAGCCGGGAGACCAGTGCAACTAATGAAAAACTGTTTTTT.

The gene calls are TRBV13 and TRBJ2-7, with a possible D match to TRBD2 (6 bases). Per the germline V gene, CDR1 is PRHDT and CDR2 is FYEKMQ (reference sequence). Trimming removed 3 bases from V and 9 bases from J, with 15 bases in between. The CDR3 totals 13 residues. The CDR3 DNA follows: TGTGCCAGCAGCTTTGGGACGGTTAGCGGGCAGTACTTC. Its protein product is CASSFGTVSGQYF. The full variable domain, its missing parts supplied by reference TRBV13 and TRBJ2-7, is AAGVIQSPRHLIKEKRETATLKCYPIPRHDTVYWYQQGPGQDPQFLISFYEKMQSDKGSIPDRFSAQQFSDYHSELNMSSLELGDSALYFCASSFGTVSGQYFGPGTRLTVT.

CDR3 DNA sequence: TGTGCCAGCAGAACGACAGGGTTGGGATCACCCCTCCACTTT. Its translation is CASRTTGLGSPLHF. The genes are TRBV6-6 and TRBJ1-6, with TRBD1 identical over 7 bases. V lost 6 bases, J lost 10 bases, and 9 bases stayed unmatched. The germline V gene has CDR1 MNHNY and CDR2 SVGAGI (reference sequence). The CDR3 has 14 amino acids.

This clone has a handful of counts. The gene calls are TRBV6-5 and TRBJ1-2; a weak D match, TRBD1 (5 bases). This CDR3 is 16 amino acids long. Trimming removed 0 bases at V and 6 bases at J, with 17 bases between. Germline assignment: CDR1 MNHEY and CDR2 SVGAGI. For the CDR3, the DNA is TGTGCCAGCAGTTACTCAGTGGCCGGGGGGTCTAATGGCTACACCTTC. It is translated as CASSYSVAGGSNGYTF.

The sample holds a few counts of this clone. The gene calls are TRBV30 and TRBJ2-5; 8 bases line up with TRBD1. The CDR3 consists of 13 residues. V shed 0 bases, J shed 10 bases, and the junction held 7 bases outside the gene matches. From germline, CDR1 is GTSNPN and CDR2 SVGIG (reference sequence). Here the CDR3 reads CAWSVRTGLDQYF. For the CDR3, the DNA is TGTGCCTGGAGTGTACGGACAGGGTTAGACCAGTACTTC. Full variable domain (missing parts from reference TRBV30 and TRBJ2-5): SQTIHQWPATLVQPVGSPLSLECTVEGTSNPNLYWYRQAAGRGLQLLFYSVGIGQISSEVPQNLSASRPQDRQFILSSKKLLLSDSGFYLCAWSVRTGLDQYFGPGTRLLVL.

The rearrangement links TRBV19 to TRBJ1-1, with a weak D call TRBD1 (6 bases). CDR1 is LNHDA and CDR2 is SQIVND in the germline V gene (reference sequence). There are 13 residues in the CDR3. V shed 4 bases and J shed 1 base, with 7 bases lying between them. Here the CDR3 reads CASSTTGNTEAFF. In DNA, the CDR3 is TGTGCCAGTAGTACGACAGGGAACACTGAAGCTTTCTTT.

This chain's CDR3 is CASSFRGGDYNEQFF. As DNA, the CDR3 is TGTGCCAGCAGTTTCAGAGGGGGCGACTACAATGAGCAGTTCTTC. The chain couples TRBV28 to TRBJ2-1; 7 nucleotides line up with TRBD1. This CDR3 comprises 15 residues. The trim removed 3 bases at V and 3 bases at J, leaving 5 bases unmatched. Germline V CDR1 and CDR2: MDHEN, SYDVKM.

The chain employs TRBV5-1 and TRBJ2-1; 15 nucleotides line up with TRBD2. The CDR3 consists of 15 residues. V shed 4 bases, J shed 8 bases, and the junction held 4 bases outside the gene matches. CDR1 SGHRS and CDR2 YFSETQ come from the germline V gene. CDR3 protein: CASSGLAGGLDEQFF. The CDR3, as DNA: TGCGCCAGCAGCGGACTAGCGGGGGGGCTTGATGAGCAGTTCTTC.

The V and J genes are TRBV4-1 and TRBJ2-3; 9 bases are a match to TRBD2. The CDR3 is 17 residues long. From germline, CDR1 is MGHRA and CDR2 YSYEKL. V lost 5 bases and J lost 4; bases outside the gene matches: 13. This chain's CDR3 is CASSSSPGLAGADTQYF. CDR3 DNA: TGCGCCAGCAGCTCGTCCCCGGGACTAGCAGGGGCAGATACGCAGTATTTT.

The chain combines TRBV9 with TRBJ1-5; no clear D. This CDR3 has 14 residues. The V gene's germline CDR1 is SGDLS and CDR2 YYNGEE. The ends were cut back, 4 bases at V and 0 bases at J, with 8 bases in the middle. CDR3: CASSPDTSNQPQHF. Written as DNA, the CDR3 is TGTGCCAGCAGCCCAGACACTAGCAATCAGCCCCAGCATTTT. Based on the CDR3 plus reference TRBV9 and TRBJ1-5, the full variable domain is DSGVTQTPKHLITATGQRVTLRCSPRSGDLSVYWYQQSLDQGLQFLIQYYNGEERAKGNILERFSAQQFPDLHSELNLSSLELGDSALYFCASSPDTSNQPQHFGDGTRLSIL.

V is TRBV6-1 and J is TRBJ1-3; 7 positions agree with TRBD1. The CDR3 length is 14 residues. Unmatched junction bases numbered 4, after V lost 8 bases and J lost 0 bases. Germline CDR1 MNHNS, CDR2 SASEGT. The CDR3 sequence: CASATGSSGNTIYF. The CDR3 coding sequence is TGTGCCAGCGCGACAGGGAGCTCTGGAAACACCATATATTTT.

V gene TRBV7-6 combines with J gene TRBJ2-3, with 11 bases matching TRBD2. The CDR3 sequence is 16 residues long. Losses at the gene ends were 2 bases for V and 1 base for J; bases not matched to a gene: 2. CDR1 is SGHVS and CDR2 is FNYEAQ in the germline V gene. The CDR3 sequence is CASSLLTSGGTDTQYF. DNA of the CDR3: TGTGCCAGCAGCTTACTGACTAGCGGGGGCACAGATACGCAGTATTTT. The full variable domain, completed using reference TRBV7-6 and TRBJ2-3, is GAGVSQSPRYKVTKRGQDVALRCDPISGHVSLYWYRQALGQGPEFLTYFNYEAQQDKSGLPNDRFSAERPEGSISTLTIQRTEQRDSAMYRCASSLLTSGGTDTQYFGPGTRLTVL.

The V and J genes are TRBV7-3 and TRBJ2-2; a possible D gene is TRBD1 (5 bases). The CDR3 totals 13 residues. V was shortened by 5 bases and J by 7 bases, with 11 bases between the two germline ends. Germline V gene lookup returns CDR1 SGHTA and CDR2 FQGTGA. The CDR3 bases are TGTGCCAGCAGCCCTCACCAGGGCGGGGAGCTGTTTTTT. It encodes CASSPHQGGELFF.

The genes are TRBV5-4 and TRBJ1-2, with D perhaps TRBD1 (6 bases). V shed 0 bases and J shed 8 bases, with 14 bases lying between them. The CDR3 has 14 amino acids. Germline-derived CDR1 and CDR2 are SGHNT and YYREEE (reference sequence). The CDR3 protein is CASSLGQGLGGYTF. The DNA of the CDR3 is TGTGCCAGCAGCTTGGGGCAGGGGCTGGGAGGCTACACCTTC.